This T cell receptor beta chain was profiled in a study of shared clonotypes between healthy human individuals. Germline CDR1 is MNHNY and CDR2 is SVGAGI (reference sequence). This CDR3 contains 14 residues. V lost 6 bases and J lost 2; bases outside the gene matches: 4. The assay was immunoSEQ multiplex PCR, and TCRdb's table has in-frame clones only and misses some. The sample has about 2.4 million clones, around nine tenths seen once; the top ten hold about 0.13%. The source is a man between 18 and 29 years old in good health. Sequenced material: naive CD4+ T cells sorted from blood. Sample subset: CD45RA+ positively selected. The chain is built from TRBV6-6 and TRBJ2-7; 10 bases are shared with TRBD1. The chain's CDR3 is CASRLDRGAYEQYF. The DNA of the CDR3 is TGTGCCAGCAGACTGGACAGGGGGGCCTACGAGCAGTACTTC.